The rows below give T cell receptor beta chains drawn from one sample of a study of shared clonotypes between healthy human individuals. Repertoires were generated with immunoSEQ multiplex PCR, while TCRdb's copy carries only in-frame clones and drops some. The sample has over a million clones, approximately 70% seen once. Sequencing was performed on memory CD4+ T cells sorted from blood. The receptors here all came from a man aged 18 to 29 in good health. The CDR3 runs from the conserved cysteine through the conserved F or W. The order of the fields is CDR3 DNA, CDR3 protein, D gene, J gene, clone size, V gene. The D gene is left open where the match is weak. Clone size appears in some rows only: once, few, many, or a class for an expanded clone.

CDR3 DNA: TGTGCCACCAGCACGACGGGCAATCAGCCCCAGCATTTT
CDR3 protein: CATSTTGNQPQHF
D gene: NA
J gene: TRBJ1-5
clone size: NA
V gene: TRBV15

CDR3 DNA: TGCGCCAGCAGTCCCTTCGGGGGGAGTGAGGAGCAGTACTTC
CDR3 protein: CASSPFGGSEEQYF
D gene: TRBD2
J gene: TRBJ2-7
clone size: few
V gene: TRBV10-2

CDR3 DNA: TGTGCCAGCAGCCGCCGGGGCCCCGGCACAGATACGCAGTATTTT
CDR3 protein: CASSRRGPGTDTQYF
D gene: NA
J gene: TRBJ2-3
clone size: few
V gene: TRBV11-3

CDR3 DNA: TGTGCCATCAGTGAACAGGGGGCGGCTGCTGAAGCTTTCTTT
CDR3 protein: CAISEQGAAAEAFF
D gene: TRBD1
J gene: TRBJ1-1
clone size: NA
V gene: TRBV10-3

CDR3 DNA: TGTGCCACTAAAACAGGGGGCGATGAGACCCAGTACTTC
CDR3 protein: CATKTGGDETQYF
D gene: TRBD1
J gene: TRBJ2-5
clone size: NA
V gene: TRBV18

CDR3 DNA: TGTGCCAGCAGCCTTCGGACAGGGAAGACAGAGACCCAGTACTTC
CDR3 protein: CASSLRTGKTETQYF
D gene: TRBD1
J gene: TRBJ2-5
clone size: NA
V gene: TRBV14

CDR3 DNA: TGCGCCAGCGCGGACACCGGGGAGCTGTTTTTT
CDR3 protein: CASADTGELFF
D gene: NA
J gene: TRBJ2-2
clone size: NA
V gene: TRBV5-1

CDR3 DNA: TGCGCCAGCAGCCAAGGGCTCCTAGCGGACTCCTACGAGCAGTACTTC
CDR3 protein: CASSQGLLADSYEQYF
D gene: TRBD2
J gene: TRBJ2-7
clone size: few
V gene: TRBV4-1

CDR3 DNA: TGTGCCAGCAGTGAAGCCTGGGGAGCTCACTACGAGCAGTACTTC
CDR3 protein: CASSEAWGAHYEQYF
D gene: NA
J gene: TRBJ2-7
clone size: NA
V gene: TRBV6-1

CDR3 DNA: TGTGCCAGCAGCGTAGGACTAGCGACGGCTAGCACAGATACGCAGTATTTT
CDR3 protein: CASSVGLATASTDTQYF
D gene: TRBD2
J gene: TRBJ2-3
clone size: NA
V gene: TRBV9

CDR3 DNA: TGTGCCAGTAGTAAAGTAAAGACAGTCTCCTACAATGAGCAGTTCTTC
CDR3 protein: CASSKVKTVSYNEQFF
D gene: NA
J gene: TRBJ2-1
clone size: NA
V gene: TRBV19

CDR3 DNA: TGTGCCAGCAGCTTAGGAGGTCCAAGGGGCCCTGAAGCTTTCTTT
CDR3 protein: CASSLGGPRGPEAFF
D gene: NA
J gene: TRBJ1-1
clone size: NA
V gene: TRBV7-9

CDR3 DNA: TGTGCCAGCAGTGAGACGACAGGGAGGCATTCACCCCTCCACTTT
CDR3 protein: CASSETTGRHSPLHF
D gene: TRBD1
J gene: TRBJ1-6
clone size: NA
V gene: TRBV6-1

CDR3 DNA: TGTGCCAGCAGCGTAGGAGGGACTAGCGGCGAGACCCAGTACTTC
CDR3 protein: CASSVGGTSGETQYF
D gene: TRBD2
J gene: TRBJ2-5
clone size: few
V gene: TRBV9

CDR3 DNA: TGTGCCAGCAGTTACTCGGGGGCTGGGGGCTATGGCTACACCTTC
CDR3 protein: CASSYSGAGGYGYTF
D gene: NA
J gene: TRBJ1-2
clone size: many
V gene: TRBV6-6

CDR3 DNA: TGTGCCTGGAGTGGTCAGGTCTATGGCTACACCTTC
CDR3 protein: CAWSGQVYGYTF
D gene: NA
J gene: TRBJ1-2
clone size: NA
V gene: TRBV30

CDR3 DNA: TGTGCCAGCAGCTTAGTGACAGGGTTAAGCTCCTACGAGCAGTACTTC
CDR3 protein: CASSLVTGLSSYEQYF
D gene: TRBD1
J gene: TRBJ2-7
clone size: NA
V gene: TRBV7-9

CDR3 DNA: TGTGCCAGCAGCCTTGGACAGGAGAGTTCACCCCTCCACTTT
CDR3 protein: CASSLGQESSPLHF
D gene: TRBD1
J gene: TRBJ1-6
clone size: NA
V gene: TRBV9

CDR3 DNA: TGCGCCAGCAGCCAAGTAGGTCTGGAGACCCAGTACTTC
CDR3 protein: CASSQVGLETQYF
D gene: NA
J gene: TRBJ2-5
clone size: NA
V gene: TRBV4-1

CDR3 DNA: TGTGCTAGCAGCTCTGGGCCCGGCGGAAATACGCAGTATTTT
CDR3 protein: CASSSGPGGNTQYF
D gene: NA
J gene: TRBJ2-3
clone size: NA
V gene: TRBV7-7

CDR3 DNA: TGCGCCAGCAGTGAGTCCCGGATCAACGGGGAGCTGTTTTTT
CDR3 protein: CASSESRINGELFF
D gene: NA
J gene: TRBJ2-2
clone size: NA
V gene: TRBV10-2

CDR3 DNA: TGTGCCAGCAGTTATACACTAGCGGGGCCAGATACGCAGTATTTT
CDR3 protein: CASSYTLAGPDTQYF
D gene: TRBD2
J gene: TRBJ2-3
clone size: NA
V gene: TRBV6-5

CDR3 DNA: TGCGCCAGCAGCCACTTGACAGGGGGCCGCTACGAGCAGTACTTC
CDR3 protein: CASSHLTGGRYEQYF
D gene: TRBD1
J gene: TRBJ2-7
clone size: NA
V gene: TRBV4-1

CDR3 DNA: TGTGCCAGCAGAACCGCAGGGACATGGACGGGTAACGAGCAGTACTTC
CDR3 protein: CASRTAGTWTGNEQYF
D gene: NA
J gene: TRBJ2-7
clone size: NA
V gene: TRBV28

CDR3 DNA: TGTGCCAGCGCGCTACAAAGCTCCTACAATGAGCAGTTCTTC
CDR3 protein: CASALQSSYNEQFF
D gene: NA
J gene: TRBJ2-1
clone size: NA
V gene: TRBV6-1

CDR3 DNA: TGTGCCAGCAGTAGGGACGGGACAGGGGTCAATCAGCCCCAGCATTTT
CDR3 protein: CASSRDGTGVNQPQHF
D gene: TRBD1
J gene: TRBJ1-5
clone size: NA
V gene: TRBV5-4

CDR3 DNA: TGCAGCGTTGAAAGGGGGGATGGCTACACCTTC
CDR3 protein: CSVERGDGYTF
D gene: NA
J gene: TRBJ1-2
clone size: NA
V gene: TRBV29-1

CDR3 DNA: TGTGCCAGCAGTTTGTCAACTAACTACGAGCAGTACTTC
CDR3 protein: CASSLSTNYEQYF
D gene: NA
J gene: TRBJ2-7
clone size: NA
V gene: TRBV6-6

CDR3 DNA: TGCGCCAGCAGCCCCCTGGGGAGGGATGAGCAGTTCTTC
CDR3 protein: CASSPLGRDEQFF
D gene: TRBD2
J gene: TRBJ2-1
clone size: NA
V gene: TRBV5-1

CDR3 DNA: TGTGCCAGTAGTAGCGGGGGCGGGGAGCTGTTTTTT
CDR3 protein: CASSSGGGELFF
D gene: TRBD2
J gene: TRBJ2-2
clone size: NA
V gene: TRBV19

CDR3 DNA: TGTGCCAGCAAGTCCCGGGACACAGCTGGCAATCAGCCCCAGCATTTT
CDR3 protein: CASKSRDTAGNQPQHF
D gene: NA
J gene: TRBJ1-5
clone size: NA
V gene: TRBV27

CDR3 DNA: TGTGCCAGCAGTCTTTCGGGACAGCCTGCATCACCCCTCCACTTT
CDR3 protein: CASSLSGQPASPLHF
D gene: TRBD1
J gene: TRBJ1-6
clone size: once
V gene: TRBV6-5

CDR3 DNA: TGTGCCAGCAGTTACGGTACAGGGGGCGGGACTGAAGCTTTCTTT
CDR3 protein: CASSYGTGGGTEAFF
D gene: TRBD1
J gene: TRBJ1-1
clone size: NA
V gene: TRBV6-5

CDR3 DNA: TGTGCCAGCAGCGGCACAACAGGGGGTTCTGGAAACACCATATATTTT
CDR3 protein: CASSGTTGGSGNTIYF
D gene: TRBD1
J gene: TRBJ1-3
clone size: NA
V gene: TRBV9

CDR3 DNA: TGTGCCAGTAGTAGCTACCGAGCTAGCACAGATACGCAGTATTTT
CDR3 protein: CASSSYRASTDTQYF
D gene: NA
J gene: TRBJ2-3
clone size: NA
V gene: TRBV19

CDR3 DNA: TGCGCCAGCAGCACCTACGGGACTAGAAACACCGGGGAGCTGTTTTTT
CDR3 protein: CASSTYGTRNTGELFF
D gene: TRBD2
J gene: TRBJ2-2
clone size: NA
V gene: TRBV5-1

CDR3 DNA: TGCGCCAGCAGCCAAGAGTACAATGAGCAGTTCTTC
CDR3 protein: CASSQEYNEQFF
D gene: NA
J gene: TRBJ2-1
clone size: NA
V gene: TRBV4-3

CDR3 DNA: TGTGCCAGCAGTGACCGTGGTAGGACCGGGGAGCTGTTTTTT
CDR3 protein: CASSDRGRTGELFF
D gene: NA
J gene: TRBJ2-2
clone size: NA
V gene: TRBV25-1

CDR3 DNA: TGTGCCAGCAGCTTGAAGGGTGGGGGACAGGGGTCCCACGAGCAGTACTTC
CDR3 protein: CASSLKGGGQGSHEQYF
D gene: TRBD1
J gene: TRBJ2-7
clone size: NA
V gene: TRBV5-4

CDR3 DNA: TGCGCCAGCAGCTCCGGACAGGGCCCCACTAATGAAAAACTGTTTTTT
CDR3 protein: CASSSGQGPTNEKLFF
D gene: TRBD1
J gene: TRBJ1-4
clone size: NA
V gene: TRBV5-1

CDR3 DNA: TGTGCCAGCATGGCCTCTCTGATCGGGGAGCTGTTTTTT
CDR3 protein: CASMASLIGELFF
D gene: NA
J gene: TRBJ2-2
clone size: NA
V gene: TRBV6-5

CDR3 DNA: TGTGCCAGCAGGCTGACTCAGGGGACCTATGGCTACACCTTC
CDR3 protein: CASRLTQGTYGYTF
D gene: NA
J gene: TRBJ1-2
clone size: few
V gene: TRBV6-5

CDR3 DNA: TGTGCCTGGAGTAGGGGACAGCTAAGTGAAAAACTGTTTTTT
CDR3 protein: CAWSRGQLSEKLFF
D gene: TRBD1
J gene: TRBJ1-4
clone size: NA
V gene: TRBV30

CDR3 DNA: TGTGCCAGCTCCGCTTTTATCCCGACTAGCGGGGGATTCACAGATACGCAGTATTTT
CDR3 protein: CASSAFIPTSGGFTDTQYF
D gene: TRBD2
J gene: TRBJ2-3
clone size: NA
V gene: TRBV13

CDR3 DNA: TGTGCCAGCGCCTCTCTAGCGGGGGGCCACAATGAGCAGTTCTTC
CDR3 protein: CASASLAGGHNEQFF
D gene: TRBD2
J gene: TRBJ2-1
clone size: NA
V gene: TRBV14

CDR3 DNA: TGTGCCAGCAGTACAAATAGCGGGGGGGCCTTGTTCTTC
CDR3 protein: CASSTNSGGALFF
D gene: TRBD2
J gene: TRBJ2-1
clone size: many
V gene: TRBV6-1

CDR3 DNA: TGTGCCAGCACCTCAAGACCAGGACCGAGAACTTACGAGCAGTACTTC
CDR3 protein: CASTSRPGPRTYEQYF
D gene: NA
J gene: TRBJ2-7
clone size: NA
V gene: TRBV7-8

CDR3 DNA: TGTGCCAGCAGCGTAGTGGGACTAGTGGCAGATACGCAGTATTTT
CDR3 protein: CASSVVGLVADTQYF
D gene: TRBD2
J gene: TRBJ2-3
clone size: NA
V gene: TRBV9

CDR3 DNA: TGTGCCAGCAGCTTACGGCGGGAGAGGTACAATGAGCAGTTCTTC
CDR3 protein: CASSLRRERYNEQFF
D gene: TRBD2
J gene: TRBJ2-1
clone size: NA
V gene: TRBV11-2